The 14 T cell receptor beta chains in this list originate from one sample, sequenced in a study of OX40 agonist ivuxolimab in advanced cancers. Clones were read by immunoSEQ multiplex PCR, and TCRdb kept only the in-frame ones, dropping some. The data hold fewer than 55,000 clones, with approximately 78% observed a single time. Sequenced here: CD4+ or CD8+ T cells sorted from blood, sampled in a trial of the OX40 agonist ivuxolimab. All receptors come from an adult with an advanced solid tumor such as melanoma, head and neck, liver or kidney cancer.

This clone was seen once. The chain combines TRBV7-6 with TRBJ1-2; D ambiguous. In germline, CDR1 is SGHVS, CDR2 FNYEAQ. V lost 5 bases to trimming and J lost 2 bases, with 12 bases between them. CDR3 size: 14 residues. CDR3 coding DNA: TGTGCCAGCAGCCCTTGGGGAGGAAACTATGGCTACACCTTC. As protein: CASSPWGGNYGYTF.

The rearrangement uses TRBV29-1 and TRBJ2-7, with TRBD1 as a possible D gene (5 bases). V was trimmed by 4 bases and J by 4 bases, leaving 11 bases between them. This CDR3 spans 12 amino acids. CDR1 and CDR2 from the germline V gene are SQVTM and ANQGSEA. Here the CDR3 reads CSVVKGKYEQYF. Here the CDR3 DNA reads TGCAGCGTTGTAAAGGGGAAGTACGAGCAGTACTTC.

The chain uses TRBV2 and TRBJ2-1, with 8 nucleotides matching TRBD1. The CDR3 sequence is 14 residues long. The germline V gene encodes CDR1 SNHLY and CDR2 FYNNEI. The J segment lost 7 bases and the V segment lost 2 bases, leaving 4 bases of the junction unmatched. The CDR3 loop is CASSERTGSNEQFF. DNA for the CDR3: TGTGCCAGCAGTGAAAGGACAGGGTCAAATGAGCAGTTCTTC.

This chain links TRBV18 with TRBJ2-5; D remains unclear. This CDR3 has 13 amino acids. Germline V lookup: CDR1 KGHSH, CDR2 LQKENI. Trimming shortened V by 8 bases and J by 2 bases, and 12 bases separated the two germline ends. CDR3 sequence reads: CASAQVSQETQYF. CDR3 nucleotides: TGTGCCAGCGCCCAGGTATCACAAGAGACCCAGTACTTC.

This chain joins TRBV11-3 and TRBJ2-5; D gene unclear. The CDR3 spans 11 residues. Deletions cut 6 bases from V and 8 bases from J, with 10 bases between. Germline V gene data show CDR1 as SGHNT and CDR2 as YENEEA. CDR3 nucleotide sequence: TGTGCCAGCAGTTTCGTGAGTACCCAGTACTTC. Its protein product is CASSFVSTQYF.

V is TRBV19 and J is TRBJ2-2; D ambiguous. The CDR3 has 14 residues. Trimming shortened V by 3 bases and J by 0 bases, and 5 bases separated the two germline ends. The V gene's germline CDR1 is LNHDA and CDR2 SQIVND (reference sequence). The CDR3 nucleotides are TGTGCCAGTAGTATGTACGCGAACACCGGGGAGCTGTTTTTT. Its translation: CASSMYANTGELFF.

Regarding this clone: This sample also contains other DNA sequences that code for the same CDR3. V is TRBV9 and J is TRBJ1-1; unclear D gene. The CDR3 has 14 amino acids. Germline values: CDR1 SGDLS, CDR2 YYNGEE. V gave up 0 bases and J gave up 1 base, with 7 bases separating them. CDR3 in DNA: TGTGCCAGCAGCGTAGAAGGCAGGAACACTGAAGCTTTCTTT. Translation gives CASSVEGRNTEAFF.

V is TRBV5-6 and J is TRBJ2-5, with D maybe TRBD2 (5 bases). This CDR3 has 17 amino acids. The V end was cut by 5 bases, the J end by 7 bases, with 27 bases between. Germline values: CDR1 SGHDT, CDR2 YYEEEE. Here the CDR3 reads CASSSPKRWGTQRTQYF. In nucleotides, the CDR3 is TGTGCCAGCAGTTCACCCAAGCGGTGGGGAACCCAGAGGACCCAGTACTTC.

Worth noting for this clone: One end of the junction is discordant with germline, which a read error may explain. This rearrangement joins TRBV11-3 to TRBJ1-2; D may be TRBD1 (6 bases). The V gene's germline CDR1 is SGHNT and CDR2 YENEEA. The CDR3 is 14 amino acids. The CDR3 bases are TGTGCCAGCAGCGTACAGGGTCTGCATGGGGGCTACACCTTT. Its protein is CASSVQGLHGGYTF.

This chain links TRBV7-3 with TRBJ1-1; no firm D call. Germline V gives CDR1 SGHTA, CDR2 FQGTGA. V was pared by 2 bases and J by 1 base, with 11 bases between. This CDR3 spans 15 amino acids. CDR3 sequence reads: CASSLGPHGNTEAFF. The CDR3 nucleotides are TGTGCCAGCAGCTTAGGCCCCCATGGGAACACTGAAGCTTTCTTT.

The genes are TRBV28 and TRBJ1-1; D ambiguous. V lost 1 base and J lost 1, with 7 bases in between. The CDR3 has 14 residues. Per the germline V gene, CDR1 is MDHEN and CDR2 is SYDVKM. The CDR3 bases are TGTGCCAGCAGTTTATTGTATGGGAACACTGAAGCTTTCTTT. Translated, it gives CASSLLYGNTEAFF.

The gene calls are TRBV11-2 and TRBJ2-3; 9 bases map to TRBD2. This CDR3 region has 16 residues. The junction had 9 bases not matched to a gene; V was cut back by 1 base and J by 7 bases. Looked up from germline, CDR1 is SGHAT and CDR2 is FQNNGV. The CDR3 DNA is TGTGCCAGCAGCTTAGGGGGGTCTAGCGGGACTTATACGCAGTATTTT. Translated, it gives CASSLGGSSGTYTQYF.

Points on this clone: This specimen includes other DNA sequences encoding the same CDR3. The rearrangement uses TRBV2 and TRBJ1-5, with D unresolved. The CDR3 loop spans 12 amino acids. Trimming took 6 bases from V and 2 from J, leaving 5 bases between them. Germline assignment: CDR1 SNHLY and CDR2 FYNNEI. CDR3 amino acids: CASRGGNQPQHF. In DNA form, the CDR3 reads TGTGCCAGCAGAGGCGGCAATCAGCCCCAGCATTTT.

This clone was recorded once. V is TRBV5-4 and J is TRBJ1-1; unclear D gene. CDR1 SGHNT and CDR2 YYREEE come from the germline V gene (reference sequence). The CDR3 sequence is 13 residues long. The ends were cut back, 0 bases at V and 6 bases at J, with 9 bases in the middle. The chain's CDR3 is CASSLGAVPEAFF. CDR3 bases: TGTGCCAGCAGCTTGGGGGCCGTTCCTGAAGCTTTCTTT.